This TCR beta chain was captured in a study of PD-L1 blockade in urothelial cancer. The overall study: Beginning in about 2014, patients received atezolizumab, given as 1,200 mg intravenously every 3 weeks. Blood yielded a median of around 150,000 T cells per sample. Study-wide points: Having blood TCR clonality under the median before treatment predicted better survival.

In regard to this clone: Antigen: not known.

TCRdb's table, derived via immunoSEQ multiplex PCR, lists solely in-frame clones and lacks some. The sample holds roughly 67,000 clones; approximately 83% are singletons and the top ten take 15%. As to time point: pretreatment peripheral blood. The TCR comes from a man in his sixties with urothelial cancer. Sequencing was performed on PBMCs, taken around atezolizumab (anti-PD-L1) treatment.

The CDR3 spells CASSKDRTGIYNEQFF. In DNA, the CDR3 is TGTGCCAGCAGCAAAGATCGGACAGGTATCTACAATGAGCAGTTCTTC. The chain couples TRBV7-3 to TRBJ2-1; TRBD1 agrees at 7 bases. There are 16 residues in the CDR3. Germline-derived CDR1 and CDR2 are SGHTA and FQGTGA. V was pared by 5 bases and J by 3 bases, with 10 bases of the junction left unmatched.